This TCR beta chain was obtained from a study of monozygotic twins with inflammatory bowel disease. Study observations and caveats: IBD patients shared fewer clonotypes with other individuals than healthy twins, especially patients with disease activity signs.

TCRdb processed the 5' RACE reads again and assigns one entry to each CDR3 protein, with no DNA. This sample's table has fewer than 200,000 distinct CDR3 sequences. The CDR3 contains 13 residues. The germline gives CDR1 LGHNA, CDR2 YNFKEQ. Comment on this clonotype: Its antigen is undetermined.

The origin of this receptor is a human donor with ulcerative colitis or Crohn's disease, or a healthy co-twin of an affected twin (not recorded which). Sequences were obtained from blood. The chain combines TRBV4-2 with TRBJ2-7; lacking DNA, the TRBD2 call made by TCRdb goes unchecked. The CDR3 spells CASSQDLGRGIYF.